These T cell receptor beta chains were read from a single sample in a study of cytomegalovirus exposure and HLA in healthy donors. Assay used: immunoSEQ multiplex PCR; TCRdb lists only in-frame clones, some missing. The sample lists 150,000 to 160,000 clones, about 88% seen once, with approximately 20% in the top ten. Sequencing was carried out using PBMCs. These receptors all stem from a man aged 18 to 29 in good health and CMV-seropositive. CDR3s include the opening cysteine and the closing phenylalanine or tryptophan. The D gene is left open where the match is weak. Clone size, where shown, is once, few, many, or a class for clones that have expanded.

J gene	V gene	clone size	D gene	CDR3 DNA	CDR3 protein
TRBJ2-1	TRBV6-5	NA	TRBD2	TGTGCCAGCAGTAACGGACTAGCGATCTACAATGAGCAGTTCTTC	CASSNGLAIYNEQFF
TRBJ2-1	TRBV5-6	NA	TRBD1	TGTGCCAGCAGCTCCCGGACAGGATCCTACAATGAGCAGTTCTTC	CASSSRTGSYNEQFF
TRBJ1-4	TRBV6-1	NA	NA	TGTGCCAGCAGTGAAGGGGGTGGGCAGGGGTTTGAAAAACTGTTTTTT	CASSEGGGQGFEKLFF
TRBJ2-3	TRBV5-1	NA	NA	TGCGCCAGCAGCCCGGCCGGGGGTGGCACAGATACGCAGTATTTT	CASSPAGGGTDTQYF
TRBJ2-2	TRBV2	few	TRBD1	TGTGCCAGCAATCGACAGGGCCATGACACCGGGGAGCTGTTTTTT	CASNRQGHDTGELFF
TRBJ2-1	TRBV4-2	NA	NA	TGTGCCAGCAGCCAAGGGAGGGGATCGAGCTCCTACAATGAGCAGTTCTTC	CASSQGRGSSSYNEQFF
TRBJ1-2	TRBV5-1	few	TRBD1	TGCGCCAGCAGCACTGGGGACAGGGCCGGAGGCTACACCTTC	CASSTGDRAGGYTF
TRBJ2-1	TRBV11-3	NA	TRBD1	TGTGCCAGCAGCGCGACAGGGGGGCCTTACAATGAGCAGTTCTTC	CASSATGGPYNEQFF
TRBJ1-5	TRBV30	NA	TRBD1	TGTGCCTGTTACGACAGGGCGCATCAGCCCCAGCATTTT	CACYDRAHQPQHF
TRBJ2-7	TRBV29-1	NA	TRBD1	TGCAGCGTTGTGGGGGGACAGGAATTCACGAGGGAGCAGTACTTC	CSVVGGQEFTREQYF
TRBJ1-4	TRBV5-8	NA	NA	TGTGCCAGCAGCCCCGCGGGAAGTAATGAAAAACTGTTTTTT	CASSPAGSNEKLFF
TRBJ2-5	TRBV15	NA	NA	TGTGCCACCAGCAAAGTATTACAGGGCGAGACCCAGTACTTC	CATSKVLQGETQYF
TRBJ2-1	TRBV4-3	few	NA	TGCGCCAGCAGCCAAACCGGACGGGACTCCTACAATGAGCAGTTCTTC	CASSQTGRDSYNEQFF
TRBJ2-7	TRBV7-2	NA	TRBD2	TGTGCCAGCAGCGGAAAGGGACTAGCCTACGAGCAGTACTTC	CASSGKGLAYEQYF
TRBJ1-5	TRBV18	NA	NA	TGTGCCAGCTCACCCCAGGGGAAGGGTAGCAATCAGCCCCAGCATTTT	CASSPQGKGSNQPQHF
TRBJ2-7	TRBV7-2	NA	NA	TGTGCCAGCAGCTTAAACGGGGGGCGCAGCTACGAGCAGTACTTC	CASSLNGGRSYEQYF
TRBJ2-2	TRBV9	NA	TRBD2	TGTGCCAGCAGCGACGGAGCGGGAAAATCGAACACCGGGGAGCTGTTTTTT	CASSDGAGKSNTGELFF
TRBJ1-6	TRBV6-5	NA	NA	TGTGCCAGCAGTTACGAGACACGGTCACCCCTCCACTTT	CASSYETRSPLHF
TRBJ2-7	TRBV30	NA	TRBD1	TGTGCCTGGAGAGACAGGGGGGGTGAGCAGTACTTC	CAWRDRGGEQYF
TRBJ2-3	TRBV7-3	NA	NA	TGTGCCAGCAGCCCTCGGGACTCAACAGCAGATACGCAGTATTTT	CASSPRDSTADTQYF
TRBJ2-1	TRBV6-5	NA	TRBD1	TGTGCCAGCCTCCGAGACAGGGGGGGACGCAATGAGCAGTTCTTC	CASLRDRGGRNEQFF
TRBJ2-2	TRBV28	NA	TRBD2	TGTGCCAGCAGACATAGCGGGAGGGCCAGGAACACCGGGGAGCTGTTTTTT	CASRHSGRARNTGELFF
TRBJ2-7	TRBV30	NA	NA	TGTGCCTGGGGCTCAGGGCAGGGAATCTACGAGCAGTACTTC	CAWGSGQGIYEQYF
TRBJ2-1	TRBV5-1	NA	NA	TGCGCCAGCAGCCCTTCTTCAGAATCCTACAATGAGCAGTTCTTC	CASSPSSESYNEQFF
TRBJ2-7	TRBV5-1	NA	NA	TGCGCCAGCAGCGCCGACACGTACGAGCAGTACTTC	CASSADTYEQYF
TRBJ1-5	TRBV19	NA	NA	TGTGCCAGTAGTATAGTGGCGGTTAGCAATCAGCCCCAGCATTTT	CASSIVAVSNQPQHF
TRBJ2-7	TRBV7-9	NA	NA	TGTGCCAGCAGCCGAGGACAGACCTACGAGCAGTACTTC	CASSRGQTYEQYF
TRBJ1-1	TRBV28	NA	NA	TGTGCCAGCAGTTTAGGGAGGCGACAGCGGGTCACCCCTCGCTTT	CASSLGRRQRVTPRF
TRBJ1-2	TRBV9	once	TRBD1	TGTGCCAGCAGCGACTCGACAGGGGGCTCCTATGGCTACACCTTC	CASSDSTGGSYGYTF
TRBJ2-7	TRBV29-1	NA	TRBD1	TGCAGCGTTCGGGGGGACAGGGTGAGCGAGCAGTACTTC	CSVRGDRVSEQYF
TRBJ2-7	TRBV6-6	NA	TRBD1	TGTGCCAGCAGCCTGGACAGGGTAGGGGAGCAGTACTTC	CASSLDRVGEQYF
TRBJ1-5	TRBV5-1	NA	NA	TGCGCCAGCAGCTTGGGGGGCAGGATCAATCAGCCCCAGCATTTT	CASSLGGRINQPQHF
TRBJ1-3	TRBV7-9	NA	NA	TGTGCCAGCAGCCGGGGGGAGAGCTCTGGAAACACCATATATTTT	CASSRGESSGNTIYF
TRBJ1-2	TRBV15	NA	NA	TGTGCCACCAGCAGGGGGGGGGCAGAAGCTAACTATGGCTACACCTTC	CATSRGGAEANYGYTF
TRBJ2-3	TRBV25-1	NA	TRBD1	TGTGCCAGCAGTGCGCGCCGGGGACAGGGGGACACAGATACGCAGTATTTT	CASSARRGQGDTDTQYF
TRBJ2-4	TRBV5-1	NA	TRBD2	TGCGCCAGCAGCTTGGTATCTTCTAGCGGGATAGGGAACATTCAGTACTTC	CASSLVSSSGIGNIQYF
TRBJ1-3	TRBV30	NA	NA	TGTGCCTGGGATCCTTCAGGGGACTCTGGAAACACCATATATTTT	CAWDPSGDSGNTIYF
TRBJ1-4	TRBV7-6	NA	NA	TGTGCCAGCAGCTGGGGGGACGGGACAACTAATGAAAAACTGTTTTTT	CASSWGDGTTNEKLFF
TRBJ1-6	TRBV27	NA	NA	TGTGCCAGCAGTTGGGCAGCGGCGGGGGGCGGTAATTCACCCCTCCACTTT	CASSWAAAGGGNSPLHF
TRBJ1-2	TRBV19	NA	TRBD1	TGTGCCAGTAGGGGACAGGAGGCTTACGGCTACACCTTC	CASRGQEAYGYTF
TRBJ1-2	TRBV6-4	NA	NA	TGTGCCAGCGGGCGCGCTGAGGGTAGCTATGGCTACACCTTC	CASGRAEGSYGYTF
TRBJ1-6	TRBV4-3	NA	TRBD1	TGCGCCAGCAGCCAATCACCGGGACAGGTGAATTCACCCCTCCACTTT	CASSQSPGQVNSPLHF
TRBJ2-7	TRBV28	NA	NA	TGTGCCAGCAGTGCGACAGTCCTCAGTGAGCAGTACTTC	CASSATVLSEQYF
TRBJ2-6	TRBV7-6	few	TRBD2	TGTGCCAGCAGCTTAGGGCTAGCGGGATCGGGCGGGGCCAACGTCCTGACTTTC	CASSLGLAGSGGANVLTF
TRBJ2-7	TRBV19	NA	NA	TGTGCCAGTAGTCCAACTCGACGGGGAGGTGGCGACGAGCAGTACTTC	CASSPTRRGGGDEQYF
TRBJ2-7	TRBV6-6	NA	TRBD1	TGTGCCAGCAGTTACTCGGGACAGGGCTCCTACGAGCAGTACTTC	CASSYSGQGSYEQYF
TRBJ1-2	TRBV11-2	few	TRBD1	TGTGCCAGCAGCCAGGGGGTGTCGAGGGGCTACACCTTC	CASSQGVSRGYTF
TRBJ2-3	TRBV13	NA	TRBD2	TGTGCCAGCAGCTTAGGGCGGGGGGCAGATACGCAGTATTTT	CASSLGRGADTQYF
TRBJ2-7	TRBV19	NA	NA	TGTGCCAGTAGTTCCCCCGGTATGGGCGGGACCTACGAGCAGTACTTC	CASSSPGMGGTYEQYF
TRBJ2-3	TRBV2	NA	NA	TGTGCCAGCAAACCTAGCGTTAGCACAGATACGCAGTATTTT	CASKPSVSTDTQYF
TRBJ1-3	TRBV6-5	NA	TRBD1	TGTGCCAGCAGTTCCGACAGGGGGCCTGGAAACACCATATATTTT	CASSSDRGPGNTIYF
TRBJ2-1	TRBV11-2	NA	TRBD2	TGTGCCAGCAGCTCTCCTAGCGGGAGGTTCCATTCCTACAATGAGCAGTTCTTC	CASSSPSGRFHSYNEQFF